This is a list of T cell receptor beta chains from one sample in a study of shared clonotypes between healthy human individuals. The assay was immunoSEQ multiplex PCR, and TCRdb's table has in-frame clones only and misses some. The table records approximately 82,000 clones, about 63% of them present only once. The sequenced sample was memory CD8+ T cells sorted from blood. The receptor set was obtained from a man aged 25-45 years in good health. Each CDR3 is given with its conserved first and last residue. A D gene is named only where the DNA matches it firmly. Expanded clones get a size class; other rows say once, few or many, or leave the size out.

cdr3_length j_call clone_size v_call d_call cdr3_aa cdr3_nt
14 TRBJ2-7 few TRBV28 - CASSSRTVAHEQYF TGTGCCAGCAGTTCACGGACAGTCGCCCACGAGCAGTACTTC
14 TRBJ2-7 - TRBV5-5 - CASRYFEGAYEQYF TGTGCCAGCAGGTATTTTGAGGGGGCCTACGAGCAGTACTTC
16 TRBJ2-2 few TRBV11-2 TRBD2 CASSLVLAGGSGELFF TGTGCCAGCAGCTTGGTTCTAGCGGGAGGTTCGGGGGAGCTGTTTTTT
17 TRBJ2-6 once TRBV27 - CASSPGHGSSGANVLTF TGTGCCAGCAGCCCTGGACACGGGAGCTCTGGGGCCAACGTCCTGACTTTC
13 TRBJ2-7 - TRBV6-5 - CASSYTGYGEQYF TGTGCCAGCAGTTATACAGGGTACGGCGAGCAGTACTTC
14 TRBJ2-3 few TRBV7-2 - CASSFSDTTDTQYF TGTGCCAGCAGCTTTAGCGATACCACAGATACGCAGTATTTT
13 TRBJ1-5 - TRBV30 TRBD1 CAWSGTDNQPQHF TGTGCCTGGAGCGGGACAGACAATCAGCCCCAGCATTTT
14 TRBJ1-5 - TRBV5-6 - CASSTWGVTQPQHF TGTGCCAGCAGCACCTGGGGGGTAACTCAGCCCCAGCATTTT
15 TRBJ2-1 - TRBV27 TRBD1 CASSLYWTGGNEQFF TGTGCCAGCAGTTTATATTGGACAGGGGGCAATGAGCAGTTCTTC
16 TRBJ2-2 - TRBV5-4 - CASSSAKTANTGELFF TGTGCCAGCAGCTCCGCGAAGACAGCGAACACCGGGGAGCTGTTTTTT
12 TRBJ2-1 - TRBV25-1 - CASSEGQGEQFF TGTGCCAGCAGTGAGGGGCAAGGGGAGCAGTTCTTC
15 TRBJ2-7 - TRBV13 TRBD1 CASSLGDRGPHEQYF TGTGCCAGCAGCTTAGGGGACAGGGGACCCCACGAGCAGTACTTC
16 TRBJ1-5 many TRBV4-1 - CASSQAPGGGDQPQHF TGCGCCAGCAGCCAAGCCCCTGGGGGAGGGGATCAGCCCCAGCATTTT
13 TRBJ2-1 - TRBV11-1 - CASSLWVYNEQFF TGTGCCAGCAGCTTATGGGTATACAATGAGCAGTTCTTC
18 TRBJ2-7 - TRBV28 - CASSLSLSLDLYSYEQYF TGTGCCAGCAGTTTATCCCTTTCCCTGGACCTTTACTCCTACGAGCAGTACTTC